This TCR beta chain was captured by sequencing in a study of blood T cell repertoires in COVID-19. Recruits, aged about 18 to 89 years, lived in 24 US areas. A COVID-19 case had been met by exposed participants during the 2 weeks before study entry. Original analysis: Quantification of nucleated cells was approximated via reference gene primer amplification. TCRdb's table, derived via immunoSEQ multiplex PCR, lists solely in-frame clones and lacks some. From that table come the V and J calls and clone size; the DNA was used to work out D and trimming. The table has fewer than 250,000 clones, 84% seen once. CDR1 and CDR2 (germline): SEHNR, FQNEAQ (reference sequence). The V and J ends lost 5 bases and 5 bases respectively, with 21 bases between them. The CDR3 loop spans 16 amino acids.

This TCR was sampled from a woman aged 25 to 45 who had been exposed to COVID-19. The chain recombines TRBV7-9 with TRBJ1-2; D not certain. Sequenced material: PBMCs or T cells enriched from blood (not recorded which). The CDR3 coding sequence is TGTGCCAGCAGCCCCGGCGGGGATGAATCTGTTTATGGCTACACCTTC. It encodes CASSPGGDESVYGYTF.